The entry below gives a single TCR beta chain sequence along with its context. The sample is drawn from a study of T cells after yellow fever vaccination. This CDR3 is built from 12 residues. Germline-derived CDR1 and CDR2 are SQVTM and ANQGSEA. V was clipped by 7 bases and J by 6 bases, with 13 bases between them. Template switching by 5'RACE produced TCR cDNA, adding a universal primer site and UMIs. TCRdb recomputed calls from the 5' RACE reads with MiXCR, one row per CDR3 protein. The sample holds more than 300,000 distinct CDR3 sequences; roughly a tenth are singletons and the top ten take over 3%.

The sequenced sample was CD4+ T cells sorted from PBMCs, obtained 45 days after the yellow fever booster vaccination. The clonotype originates from a man in his late teens or twenties who received the YFV17D yellow fever vaccine. The gene calls are TRBV29-1 and TRBJ2-1; a possible D gene is TRBD1 (5 bases). The CDR3, as DNA: TGCAGCGCCTTTGGACACACCAATGAGCAGTTCTTC. This encodes CSAFGHTNEQFF.